Included here is one T cell receptor (beta chain) sequence, with context. These data belong to a study of Ad26.COV2.S vaccination and SARS-CoV-2 variants. Treatment noted: roughly 18 received Ad26.COV2.S at low or high dose, single or two shots; about five received placebo; per-sample allocation not given. Sampling happened 63 days after the first vaccine or placebo injection. Produced via immunoSEQ multiplex PCR; TCRdb's table is partial and in-frame only. The table records 380,000 or so clones, approximately 90% of them present only once. This CDR3 has 15 residues. Looked up from germline, CDR1 is LGHNA and CDR2 is YSLEER. V was clipped by 5 bases and J by 6 bases; unmatched bases: 10.

The chain combines TRBV4-3 with TRBJ2-7, with 10 positions matching TRBD1. The TCR originated in a person aged 18 to 65 who received the Ad26.COV2.S COVID-19 vaccine or a placebo. The sample in question was peripheral blood, obtained in a trial of Ad26.COV2.S vaccine versus placebo. For the CDR3, the DNA is TGCGCCAGCAGCTACGGGACAGGGGTTGGAAGCGAGCAGTACTTC. Residues: CASSYGTGVGSEQYF.